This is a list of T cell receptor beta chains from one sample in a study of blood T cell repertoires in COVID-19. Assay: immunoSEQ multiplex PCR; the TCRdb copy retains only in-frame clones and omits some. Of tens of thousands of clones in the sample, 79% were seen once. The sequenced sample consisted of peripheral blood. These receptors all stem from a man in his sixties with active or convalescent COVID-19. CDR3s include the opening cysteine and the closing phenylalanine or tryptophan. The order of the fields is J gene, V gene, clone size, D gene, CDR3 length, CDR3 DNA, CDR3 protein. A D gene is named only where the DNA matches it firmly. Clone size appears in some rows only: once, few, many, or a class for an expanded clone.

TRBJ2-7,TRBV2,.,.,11,TGTGCCAGCAGTGAGTACTACGAGCAGTACTTC,CASSEYYEQYF
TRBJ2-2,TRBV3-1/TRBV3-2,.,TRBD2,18,TGTGCCAGCACCGCCCCCGGACTAGCGGGGGCCAACACCGGGGAGCTGTTTTTT,CASTAPGLAGANTGELFF
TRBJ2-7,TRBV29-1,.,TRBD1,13,TGCAGCGTGGGGGGACAGGGAAACTACGAGCAGTACTTC,CSVGGQGNYEQYF
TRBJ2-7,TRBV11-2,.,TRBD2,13,TGTGCCAGCAGCGCCCGGGAGGCCTACGAGCAGTACTTC,CASSAREAYEQYF
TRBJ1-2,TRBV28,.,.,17,TGTGCCAGCAGTTTTCGAACAGGGATACGGAAAGACTATGGCTACACCTTC,CASSFRTGIRKDYGYTF
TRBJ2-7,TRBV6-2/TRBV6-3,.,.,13,TGTGCCAGCAGTAACAGGGTTCACGGCGAGCAGTACTTC,CASSNRVHGEQYF
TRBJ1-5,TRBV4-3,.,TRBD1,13,TGCGCCAGCAGCCAGGACAGGGGTCAGCCCCAGCATTTT,CASSQDRGQPQHF
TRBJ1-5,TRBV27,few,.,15,TGTGCCAGCAGTTCCACATTCTTCGACAATCAGCCCCAGCATTTT,CASSSTFFDNQPQHF
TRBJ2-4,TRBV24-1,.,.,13,TGTGCCACCAGTGATTTGTACAGTCACATTCAGTACTTC,CATSDLYSHIQYF
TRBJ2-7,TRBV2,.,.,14,TGTGCCACCCTAACCGACCGCGGTAGGTACGAGCAGTACTTC,CATLTDRGRYEQYF
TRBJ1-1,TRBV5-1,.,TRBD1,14,TGCGCCAGCAGCCTTAATACAGGGGGCACTGAAGCTTTCTTT,CASSLNTGGTEAFF
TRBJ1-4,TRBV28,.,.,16,TGTGCCAGCAGCTTAATGAGGGAGTCAACTAATGAAAAACTGTTTTTT,CASSLMRESTNEKLFF
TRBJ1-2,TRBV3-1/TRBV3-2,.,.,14,TGTGCCAGCAGCCATGACTGGAACAGGGAAGGCTACACCTTC,CASSHDWNREGYTF
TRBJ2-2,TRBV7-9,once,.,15,TGTGCCAGCAGCTTAGATTCGGTTGGGCTCGGGGAGCTGTTTTTT,CASSLDSVGLGELFF